This T cell receptor beta chain was sequenced in a study of blood T cells in healthy people across ages. Whole-study results and caveats: Long-lived donors had more naive CD4+ cells and higher diversity than aged donors.

Germline lookup yields CDR1 LNHNV and CDR2 YYDKDF (reference sequence). The CDR3 sequence is 15 residues long. Trimming removed 6 bases from V and 1 base from J, with 13 bases in between. It was with a sample-barcoded 5' primer and a J-beta primer mix that a second PCR of roughly 7 to 12 cycles was run. MiXCR was run by TCRdb on the 5' RACE reads, yielding one entry per CDR3 protein. The sample contains about 770,000 distinct CDR3 sequences, about 42% of which appear only once. As regards this clonotype: Its antigen is unidentified.

Sequenced input: blood. The receptor's source is a man aged 55-75 years in good health. J is TRBJ2-1 and V is TRBV15, with D maybe TRBD2 (5 bases). CDR3 nucleotide sequence: TGTGCCACCAGGGTGACGGGGAGTTCCTACAATGAGCAGTTCTTC. Its translation: CATRVTGSSYNEQFF. The complete variable domain, with remaining parts taken from reference TRBV15 and TRBJ2-1, reads DAMVIQNPRYQVTQFGKPVTLSCSQTLNHNVMYWYQQKSSQAPKLLFHYYDKDFNNEADTPDNFQSRRPNTSFCFLDIRSPGLGDTAMYLCATRVTGSSYNEQFFGPGTRLTVL.